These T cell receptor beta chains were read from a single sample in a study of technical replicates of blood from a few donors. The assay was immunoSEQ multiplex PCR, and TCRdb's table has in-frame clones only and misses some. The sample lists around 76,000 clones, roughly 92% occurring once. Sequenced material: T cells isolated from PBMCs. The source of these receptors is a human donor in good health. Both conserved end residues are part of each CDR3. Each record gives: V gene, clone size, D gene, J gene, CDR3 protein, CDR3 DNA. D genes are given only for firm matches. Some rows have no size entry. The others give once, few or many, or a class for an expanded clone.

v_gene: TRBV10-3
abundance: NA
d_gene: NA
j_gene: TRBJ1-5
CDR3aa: CAISESGGAGNQPQHF
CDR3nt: TGTGCCATCAGTGAGTCAGGGGGGGCGGGCAATCAGCCCCAGCATTTT

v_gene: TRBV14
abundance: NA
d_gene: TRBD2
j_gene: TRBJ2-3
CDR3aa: CASSQEIAGFSTDTQYF
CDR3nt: TGTGCCAGCAGCCAAGAAATAGCGGGATTTAGCACAGATACGCAGTATTTT

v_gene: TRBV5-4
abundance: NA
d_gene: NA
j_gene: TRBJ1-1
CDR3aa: CASSLAFSQGIPPMNTEAFF
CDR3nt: TGTGCCAGCAGCCTCGCCTTTTCGCAGGGTATCCCTCCCATGAACACTGAAGCTTTCTTT

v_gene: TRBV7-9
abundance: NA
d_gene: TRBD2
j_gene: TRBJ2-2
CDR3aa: CASSSLAGGTGELFF
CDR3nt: TGTGCCAGCAGCTCACTAGCGGGAGGAACCGGGGAGCTGTTTTTT

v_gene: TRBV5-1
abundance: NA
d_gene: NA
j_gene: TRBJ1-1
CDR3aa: CASKSVTEAFF
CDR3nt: TGCGCCTCAAAGAGCGTCACTGAAGCTTTCTTT

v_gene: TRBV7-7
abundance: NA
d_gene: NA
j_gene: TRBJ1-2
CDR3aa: CASSPEGVFGSYTF
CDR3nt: TGTGCTAGCAGCCCCGAGGGGGTTTTCGGTAGCTACACCTTC

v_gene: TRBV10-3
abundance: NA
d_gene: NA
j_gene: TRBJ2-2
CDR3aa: CAISELAPGELFF
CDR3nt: TGTGCCATCAGTGAATTGGCCCCCGGGGAGCTGTTTTTT

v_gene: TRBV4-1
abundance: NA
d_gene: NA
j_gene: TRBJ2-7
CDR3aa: CASSQVNWAGSSYEQYF
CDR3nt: TGCGCCAGCAGCCAAGTAAACTGGGCGGGCAGCTCCTACGAGCAGTACTTC

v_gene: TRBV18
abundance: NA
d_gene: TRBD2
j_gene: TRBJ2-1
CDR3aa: CASSAGGTSLNEQFF
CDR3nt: TGTGCCAGCTCAGCAGGAGGGACTAGCCTCAATGAGCAGTTCTTC

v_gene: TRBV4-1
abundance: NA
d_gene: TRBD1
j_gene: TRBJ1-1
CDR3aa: CASSRTGVGTEAFF
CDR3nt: TGCGCCAGCAGCCGGACAGGGGTGGGCACTGAAGCTTTCTTT

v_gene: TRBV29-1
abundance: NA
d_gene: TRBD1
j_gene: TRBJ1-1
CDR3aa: CSVPQGAHSPLFDTEAFF
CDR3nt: TGCAGCGTTCCTCAGGGGGCCCATTCACCCCTATTCGACACTGAAGCTTTCTTT

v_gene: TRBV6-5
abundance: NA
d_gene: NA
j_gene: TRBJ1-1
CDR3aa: CASTYGGNTEAFF
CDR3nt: TGTGCCAGCACCTACGGGGGGAACACTGAAGCTTTCTTT

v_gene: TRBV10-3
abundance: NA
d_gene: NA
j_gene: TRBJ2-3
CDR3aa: CAITDTNTDTQYF
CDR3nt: TGTGCCATCACGGACACTAACACAGATACGCAGTATTTT

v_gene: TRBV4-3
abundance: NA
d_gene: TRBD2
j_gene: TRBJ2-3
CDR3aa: CASSQDPPGLANTDTQYF
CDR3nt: TGCGCCAGCAGCCAAGATCCTCCGGGACTAGCAAACACAGATACGCAGTATTTT

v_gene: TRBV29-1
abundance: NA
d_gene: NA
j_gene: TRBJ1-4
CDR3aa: CSVEDSTSTNEKLFF
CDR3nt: TGCAGCGTTGAAGATAGCACCTCAACTAATGAAAAACTGTTTTTT

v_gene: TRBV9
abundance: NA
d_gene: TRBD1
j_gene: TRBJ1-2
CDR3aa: CASSAAGTGKGYTF
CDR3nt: TGTGCCAGCAGCGCCGCCGGGACAGGGAAAGGCTACACCTTC

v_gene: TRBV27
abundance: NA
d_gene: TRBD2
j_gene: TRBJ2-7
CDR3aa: CASRSGWEGEQYF
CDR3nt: TGTGCCTCGAGGTCGGGTTGGGAGGGCGAGCAGTACTTC

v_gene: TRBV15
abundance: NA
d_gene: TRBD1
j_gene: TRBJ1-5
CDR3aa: CATSRDRGQAGQPQHF
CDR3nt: TGTGCCACCAGCAGAGATCGGGGACAGGCAGGCCAGCCCCAGCATTTT

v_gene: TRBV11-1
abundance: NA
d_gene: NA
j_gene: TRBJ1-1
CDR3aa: CASSSLGTENTEAFF
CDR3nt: TGTGCCAGCAGCTCCCTCGGGACTGAGAACACTGAAGCTTTCTTT

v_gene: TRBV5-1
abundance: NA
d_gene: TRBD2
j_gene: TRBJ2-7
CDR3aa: CASSLAFSGRSYEQYF
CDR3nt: TGCGCCAGCAGCTTGGCCTTTAGCGGGAGATCCTACGAGCAGTACTTC

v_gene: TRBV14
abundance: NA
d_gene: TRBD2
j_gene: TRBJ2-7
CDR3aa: CASSQGLAGYYEQYF
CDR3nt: TGTGCCAGCAGCCAAGGACTAGCGGGATACTACGAGCAGTACTTC

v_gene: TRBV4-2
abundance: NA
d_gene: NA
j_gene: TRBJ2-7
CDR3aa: CASSQVGQLQGEQYF
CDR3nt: TGTGCCAGCAGCCAAGTCGGACAGCTCCAGGGAGAGCAGTACTTC

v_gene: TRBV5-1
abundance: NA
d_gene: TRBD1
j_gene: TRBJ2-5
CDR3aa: CASSLVGQGPETQYF
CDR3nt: TGCGCCAGCAGCTTGGTGGGACAGGGCCCCGAGACCCAGTACTTC

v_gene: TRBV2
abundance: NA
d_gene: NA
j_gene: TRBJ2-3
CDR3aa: CASSDGTSPRTDTQYF
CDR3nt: TGTGCCAGCAGTGATGGTACTAGCCCGCGGACAGATACGCAGTATTTT

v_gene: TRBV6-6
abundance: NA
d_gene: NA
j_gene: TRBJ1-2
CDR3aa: CASRSTGGYTF
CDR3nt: TGTGCCAGCAGGTCCACAGGGGGCTACACCTTC

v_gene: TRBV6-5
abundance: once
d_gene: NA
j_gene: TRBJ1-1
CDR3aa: CASSYFGSGNTEAFF
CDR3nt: TGTGCCAGCAGTTACTTCGGTTCTGGTAACACTGAAGCTTTCTTT

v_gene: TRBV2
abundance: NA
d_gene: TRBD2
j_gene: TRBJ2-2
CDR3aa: CASSWTSGRAASGELFF
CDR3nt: TGTGCCAGCAGTTGGACTAGCGGGAGGGCCGCTTCCGGGGAGCTGTTTTTT

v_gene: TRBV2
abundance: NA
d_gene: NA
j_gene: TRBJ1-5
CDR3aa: CASQYGYAQNQPQHF
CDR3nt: TGTGCCAGCCAGTACGGGTACGCCCAGAATCAGCCCCAGCATTTT

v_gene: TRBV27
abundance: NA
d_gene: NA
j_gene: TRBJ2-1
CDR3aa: CASSLWLGGNEQFF
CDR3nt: TGTGCCAGCAGTTTATGGTTAGGGGGCAATGAGCAGTTCTTC

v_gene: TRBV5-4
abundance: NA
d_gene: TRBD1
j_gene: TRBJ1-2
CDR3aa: CASSRQGAHGYTF
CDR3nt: TGTGCCAGCAGCCGACAGGGGGCTCATGGCTACACCTTC

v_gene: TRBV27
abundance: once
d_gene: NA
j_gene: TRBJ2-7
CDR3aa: CASSLSASANYEQYF
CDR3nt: TGTGCCAGCAGTTTATCAGCGAGCGCAAACTACGAGCAGTACTTC

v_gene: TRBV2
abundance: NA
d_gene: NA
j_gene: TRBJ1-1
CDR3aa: CASTSGRDWPEAFF
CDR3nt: TGTGCCAGCACCTCAGGGAGGGATTGGCCTGAAGCTTTCTTT

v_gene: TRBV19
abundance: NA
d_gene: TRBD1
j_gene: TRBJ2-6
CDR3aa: CASVPGQAFSGANVLTF
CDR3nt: TGTGCCAGCGTTCCGGGACAGGCTTTCTCTGGGGCCAACGTCCTGACTTTC

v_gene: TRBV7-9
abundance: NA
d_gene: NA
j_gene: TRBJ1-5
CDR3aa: CASSPPGEPNQPQHF
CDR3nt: TGTGCCAGCAGCCCCCCAGGGGAGCCAAATCAGCCCCAGCATTTT

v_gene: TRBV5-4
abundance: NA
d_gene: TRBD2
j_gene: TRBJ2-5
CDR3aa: CASSQTSGTHETQYF
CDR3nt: TGTGCCAGCAGCCAGACTAGCGGGACACACGAGACCCAGTACTTC

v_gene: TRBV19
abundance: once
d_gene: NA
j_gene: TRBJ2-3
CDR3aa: CASRTAGGFSTDTQYF
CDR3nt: TGTGCCAGTAGGACCGCCGGAGGATTTAGCACAGATACGCAGTATTTT

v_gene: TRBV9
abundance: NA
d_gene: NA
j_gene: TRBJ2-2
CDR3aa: CASSLLESTGELFF
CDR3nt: TGTGCCAGCAGCCTATTAGAAAGCACCGGGGAGCTGTTTTTT

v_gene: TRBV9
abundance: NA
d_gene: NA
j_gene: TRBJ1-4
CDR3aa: CASSSGGGNEKLFF
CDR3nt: TGTGCCAGCAGCTCAGGAGGTGGTAATGAAAAACTGTTTTTT

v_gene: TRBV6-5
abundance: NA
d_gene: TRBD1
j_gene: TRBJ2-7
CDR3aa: CASSYSQGDYEQYF
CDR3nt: TGTGCCAGCAGTTACTCGCAGGGGGACTACGAGCAGTACTTC

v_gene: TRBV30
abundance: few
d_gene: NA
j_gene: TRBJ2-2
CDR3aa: CAWSVYSGGELFF
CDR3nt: TGTGCCTGGAGTGTGTATAGCGGCGGGGAGCTGTTTTTT

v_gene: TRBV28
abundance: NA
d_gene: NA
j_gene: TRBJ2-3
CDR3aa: CASSLMGNRVTDTQYF
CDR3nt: TGTGCCAGCAGTTTGATGGGGAACAGGGTCACAGATACGCAGTATTTT

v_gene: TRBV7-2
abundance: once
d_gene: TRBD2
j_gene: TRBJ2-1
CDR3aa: CASSPWTSAYNEQFF
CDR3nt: TGTGCCAGCAGCCCGTGGACTAGCGCTTACAATGAGCAGTTCTTC

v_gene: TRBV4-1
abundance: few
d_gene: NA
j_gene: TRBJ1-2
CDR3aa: CASSQGTENYGYTF
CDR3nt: TGCGCCAGCAGCCAAGGAACAGAGAACTATGGCTACACCTTC

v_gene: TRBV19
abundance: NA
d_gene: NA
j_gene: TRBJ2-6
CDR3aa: CASGAGANVLTF
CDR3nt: TGTGCCAGCGGGGCTGGGGCCAACGTCCTGACTTTC

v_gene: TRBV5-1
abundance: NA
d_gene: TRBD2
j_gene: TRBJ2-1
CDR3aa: CASGVAGANYEQFF
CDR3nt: TGCGCCAGCGGAGTAGCGGGAGCGAACTATGAGCAGTTCTTC

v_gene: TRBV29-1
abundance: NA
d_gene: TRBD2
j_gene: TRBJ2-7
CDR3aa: CSVRAGQTYEQYF
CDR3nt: TGCAGCGTGCGAGCGGGGCAGACCTACGAGCAGTACTTC

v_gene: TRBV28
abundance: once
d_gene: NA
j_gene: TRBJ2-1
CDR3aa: CASSPGGQGIEQFF
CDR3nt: TGTGCCAGCAGTCCAGGCGGCCAGGGAATTGAGCAGTTCTTC

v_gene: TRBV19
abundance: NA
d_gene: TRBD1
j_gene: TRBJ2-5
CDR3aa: CASSGTGPSSKETQYF
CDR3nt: TGTGCCAGTTCCGGGACAGGCCCTTCCTCAAAAGAGACCCAGTACTTC

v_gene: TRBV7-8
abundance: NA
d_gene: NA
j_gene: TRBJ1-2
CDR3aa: CASSLGRLDYGYTF
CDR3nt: TGTGCCAGCAGCTTAGGTAGACTGGACTATGGCTACACCTTC